Listed here are 6 T cell receptor beta chains from one sample, sequenced in a study of response to subunit inactivated influenza vaccine. From the RT-PCR reads, TCRdb called clonotypes with MiXCR, one entry per CDR3 protein. This sample has about 570,000 distinct CDR3 sequences, with about 10% found just once. The same data also contributed to another study, on T cells expressing NK-cell markers. That report adds: The authors generated TCR beta cDNA through 5'RACE template switching with UMIs.

The sequencing used PBMCs from blood, collected on the day of vaccination. The receptors come from a man in his forties or fifties who received an inactivated influenza vaccine.

The rearrangement links TRBV19 to TRBJ2-1; D possibly corresponds to TRBD2 (6 bases). The CDR3 has 16 amino acids. The V end lost 3 bases, the J end lost 4 bases, and 16 bases lay between the germline ends. Looked up from germline, CDR1 is LNHDA and CDR2 is SQIVND (reference sequence). The CDR3 region is CASSIDGRDLYNEQFF. The CDR3 DNA follows: TGTGCCAGTAGTATCGATGGCAGGGACTTATACAATGAGCAGTTCTTC. Filled out from reference TRBV19 and TRBJ2-1, the complete variable domain reads DGGITQSPKYLFRKEGQNVTLSCEQNLNHDAMYWYRQDPGQGLRLIYYSQIVNDFQKGDIAEGYSVSREKKESFPLTVTSAQKNPTAFYLCASSIDGRDLYNEQFFGPGTRLTVL.

This clonotype was observed a few times. This chain links TRBV4-1 with TRBJ2-5; 8 nucleotides agree with TRBD2. V gave up 3 bases and J gave up 4 bases; unmatched junction bases: 4. The CDR3 extends over 14 amino acids. In germline, CDR1 is MGHRA, CDR2 YSYEKL. CDR3 bases: TGCGCCAGCAGCCAGGGACTAGGTCGAGAGACCCAGTACTTC. Translating gives CASSQGLGRETQYF.

This clonotype was observed many times. The chain links TRBV20-1 to TRBJ2-1, with 7 bases identical to TRBD2. Germline loops: CDR1 DFQATT, CDR2 SNEGSKA (reference sequence). The ends lost 3 bases at V and 9 bases at J; junction bases unmatched: 5. The CDR3 runs to 12 residues. In DNA, the CDR3 is TGCAGTGCTAGTCCGACTAGCACTGAGCAGTTCTTC. Protein: CSASPTSTEQFF.

The chain recombines TRBV12-3 or TRBV12-4 with TRBJ1-2; 7 bases line up with TRBD1. With V trimmed by 5 bases and J by 7 bases, 7 bases remained unmatched. CDR3 length equals 13 residues. In DNA form, the CDR3 reads TGTGCCAGCAGTCGGACAGGCGAGGGTGGCTACACCTTC. Translating gives CASSRTGEGGYTF.

The J gene is TRBJ2-6, the V gene TRBV5-1, with 7 bases lining up with TRBD1. Unmatched junction bases numbered 8, after V lost 5 bases and J lost 0 bases. The CDR3 is 17 residues long. The germline gives CDR1 SGHRS, CDR2 YFSETQ. The CDR3 spells CASRVRTGLSGANVLTF. The CDR3 nucleotides read TGCGCCAGCAGAGTTAGGACAGGCCTCTCTGGGGCCAACGTCCTGACTTTC.

The CDR3 DNA is TGTGCCAGCAGCCCCCGGACTAGCGGGAGTGTCGACATTCAGTACTTC. Translated: CASSPRTSGSVDIQYF. The chain is built from TRBV7-8 and TRBJ2-4, with 13 bases matching TRBD2. Unmatched junction bases numbered 9, after V lost 5 bases and J lost 8 bases. This CDR3 is 16 amino acids long. The germline CDR1 and CDR2 sequences are SGHVS and FQNEAQ.